The source of this TCR beta chain is a study of regulatory T cells in long-lasting Graves disease. The sample's time point: newly diagnosed GD, antithyroid drugs for less than 3 months. PBMCs provided the RNA from which the TCR library was made. Construction of TCR beta libraries relied on iRepertoire HTBI primers and on Arm-PCR targeting CDR3 regions. TCRdb called the multiplex PCR reads again in MiXCR, with one record for every CDR3 protein. The table records some 460,000 distinct CDR3 sequences, about a sixth of them present only once. This clonotype was seen at least ten times. CDR3 size: 15 residues. Germline assignment: CDR1 SNHLY and CDR2 FYNNEI. J was trimmed by 6 bases and V by 4 bases; bases with no gene match: 9. This same sample was also part of a study on T cells in Graves' hyperthyroidism and ophthalmopathy. That paper adds: An initial round of RT-PCR targeting the TCR CDR3 relied on the HTBI primer set.

V usage is TRBV2 and J usage is TRBJ2-1; TRBD2 matches 7 bases. The specimen comprised peripheral blood mononuclear cells (PBMCs), sampled at new diagnosis, from a patient treated with antithyroid drugs. This clonotype was sampled from a man aged 40-49 years with Graves disease. This CDR3 reads CASSGGSTGGNEQFF. CDR3 nucleotides: TGTGCCAGCAGTGGGGGCTCAACGGGAGGCAATGAGCAGTTCTTC. Supplemented by reference TRBV2 and TRBJ2-1, the full variable domain reads EPEVTQTPSHQVTQMGQEVILRCVPISNHLYFYWYRQILGQKVEFLVSFYNNEISEKSEIFDDQFSVERPDGSNFTLKIRSTKLEDSAMYFCASSGGSTGGNEQFFGPGTRLTVL.